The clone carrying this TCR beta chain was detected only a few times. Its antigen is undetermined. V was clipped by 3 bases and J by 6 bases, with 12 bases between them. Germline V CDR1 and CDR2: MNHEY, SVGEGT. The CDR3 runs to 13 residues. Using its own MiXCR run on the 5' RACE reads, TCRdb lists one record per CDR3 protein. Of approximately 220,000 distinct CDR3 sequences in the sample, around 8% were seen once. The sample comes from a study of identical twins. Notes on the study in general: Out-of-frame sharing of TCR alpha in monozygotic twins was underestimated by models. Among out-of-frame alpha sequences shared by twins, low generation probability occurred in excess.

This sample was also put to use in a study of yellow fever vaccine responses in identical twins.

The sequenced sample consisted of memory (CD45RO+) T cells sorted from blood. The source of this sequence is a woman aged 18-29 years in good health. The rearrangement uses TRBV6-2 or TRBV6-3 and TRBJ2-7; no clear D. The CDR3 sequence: CASSYNPRVEQYF. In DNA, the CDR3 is TGTGCCAGCAGTTATAATCCTAGGGTCGAGCAGTACTTC.